These T cell receptor beta chains were read from a single sample in a study of blood T cells in healthy people across ages. TCRdb reprocessed the 5' RACE reads with MiXCR, giving one entry per CDR3 protein. The sample gives fewer than 2 million distinct CDR3 sequences, about two fifths of which show up once; roughly 24% is in the top ten. Sequencing was performed on blood. The receptors were sampled from a human donor in good health. CDR3s include the opening cysteine and the closing phenylalanine or tryptophan.

j_call v_call cdr3_aa
TRBJ2-5 TRBV10-3 CTISDRDRGIQETQYF
TRBJ2-1 TRBV3-1 CASSPLERGGRGNEQFF
TRBJ2-1 TRBV20-1 CSARDRRGGDYNEQFF
TRBJ2-1 TRBV12-3/TRBV12-4 CASIQGTGQFF
TRBJ1-2 TRBV6-2/TRBV6-3 CASNSGTGPARYTF
TRBJ1-1 TRBV5-6 CASSSYPQRRHTEAFF
TRBJ1-4 TRBV12-3/TRBV12-4 CASSFFLGRVIEKLFF
TRBJ1-2 TRBV6-5 CASRKRREIYGYTF
TRBJ2-5 TRBV20-1 CSAIRGRAGGETQYF
TRBJ1-3 TRBV20-1 CSAQTGFSGNTIYF
TRBJ2-2 TRBV11-2 CASSLGGHYGGELFF
TRBJ1-1 TRBV2 CAGMATGGNTEAFF
TRBJ2-7 TRBV6-1 CASSPSGAAPYEQYF
TRBJ2-3 TRBV12-3/TRBV12-4 CASTRTEEEADTQYF
TRBJ2-6 TRBV6-5 CASGTGANVLTF
TRBJ2-3 TRBV4-3 CASSQSGTRTDTQYF
TRBJ2-1 TRBV12-3/TRBV12-4 CASSGPSGGATPSYNEQFF
TRBJ1-5 TRBV7-2 CASGPEGTENQPQHF
TRBJ1-2 TRBV12-5 CASGSIGYGYTF
TRBJ2-5 TRBV7-2 CASSLAYRTQGETQYF
TRBJ1-1 TRBV7-3 CASSPFVGTEAFF
TRBJ2-5 TRBV5-1 CASSLDGFGETQYF
TRBJ1-2 TRBV5-1 CASSADPGYGYTF
TRBJ2-3 TRBV6-6 CASSYSQGVQVDTQYF
TRBJ1-1 TRBV15 CATSSDRGMNTEAFF
TRBJ1-4 TRBV4-2 CANGAGTPGWEKLFF
TRBJ2-1 TRBV7-8 CASSFGLAHQGQFF
TRBJ2-5 TRBV2 CASKGAVGQGETQYF
TRBJ1-1 TRBV6-1 CATLGGVCTEAFF
TRBJ2-6 TRBV29-1 CSVDAAGANVLTF
TRBJ2-3 TRBV12-3/TRBV12-4 CASSFAPDTQYF
TRBJ2-5 TRBV10-3 CATTTGDQETQYF
TRBJ2-3 TRBV12-3/TRBV12-4 CASRSEGADTQYF
TRBJ1-1 TRBV6-1 CASSDQIVGTEAFF
TRBJ1-2 TRBV3-1 CASSHNRGERRTYYTF
TRBJ1-2 TRBV5-6 CASSWNRGQLYGYTF
TRBJ2-5 TRBV29-1 CSVTSTLETQYF
TRBJ1-1 TRBV20-1 CSARVGLEAFF
TRBJ2-5 TRBV9 CASSVGVRDMEETQYF
TRBJ1-2 TRBV4-1 CASSQTFRTPNYGYTF
TRBJ1-1 TRBV6-6 CASFASGTEAFF
TRBJ2-3 TRBV6-2/TRBV6-3 CASRTRTDTQYF
TRBJ2-3 TRBV20-1 CSAPLRGAYTDTQYF
TRBJ2-7 TRBV29-1 CSVGRTGSIHEQYF
TRBJ1-5 TRBV27 CASQGLGQQPQHF
NA TRBV5-1 CASSPRTGLYEQYF
TRBJ2-7 TRBV12-3/TRBV12-4 CASSWNRAYEQYF
TRBJ2-5 TRBV5-6 CASSLVEMETQYF
TRBJ1-1 TRBV3-1 CASSPSWSGNTEAFF
TRBJ2-7 TRBV12-3/TRBV12-4 CASSLDLTGEQYF
TRBJ2-7 TRBV29-1 CSALRAGEQYF
TRBJ2-1 TRBV28 CASSTVTNEQFF
TRBJ1-2 TRBV7-2 CASSDPGQGNGYTF